This TCR beta chain originates from a study of response to subunit inactivated influenza vaccine. General study results and limits: The study's authors posited that every seasonal influenza vaccination enlists few new T cells.

TCRdb re-called the RT-PCR reads with MiXCR, one entry per CDR3 protein. The sample lists about 700,000 distinct CDR3 sequences; over 11% were seen once. In this sample, this clonotype turned up a few times. Its antigen remains unidentified. From germline, CDR1 is KGHSH and CDR2 LQKENI. This CDR3 has 14 residues. The germline V and J ends were trimmed by 5 bases and 4 bases, with 13 bases remaining between them. This TCR was recovered from a man in his fifties or sixties who received an inactivated influenza vaccine. The specimen comprised PBMCs from blood, sampled 14 to 15 days before vaccination. V is TRBV18 and J is TRBJ2-3; D remains ambiguous. CDR3 DNA sequence: TGTGCCAGCTCATCAACGACGGCTTCAGATACGCAGTATTTT. This gives the protein CASSSTTASDTQYF.